This TCR beta chain was found in a study of OX40 agonist ivuxolimab in advanced cancers. Study at large: While on treatment, patients had intravenous ivuxolimab at 0.01 to 10 mg/kg every 2 weeks.

Profiling relied on immunoSEQ multiplex PCR, and the TCRdb table lists in-frame clones only, not all of them. The sample has about 64,000 clones, roughly 87% seen once. The length of the CDR3 is 15 residues. V lost 1 base and J 1 base, leaving 11 bases between the germline ends. Germline V gene lookup returns CDR1 SEHNR and CDR2 FQNEAQ (reference sequence). The rearrangement links TRBV7-9 to TRBJ2-7, with D unresolved. This clonotype originated in an adult with an advanced solid tumor such as melanoma, head and neck, liver or kidney cancer. Sample: CD4+ or CD8+ T cells sorted from blood, taken in a trial of the OX40 agonist ivuxolimab. The DNA of the CDR3 is TGTGCCAGCAGCTTAGACAGAGGCTATTCCTACGAGCAGTACTTC. Its translation: CASSLDRGYSYEQYF.